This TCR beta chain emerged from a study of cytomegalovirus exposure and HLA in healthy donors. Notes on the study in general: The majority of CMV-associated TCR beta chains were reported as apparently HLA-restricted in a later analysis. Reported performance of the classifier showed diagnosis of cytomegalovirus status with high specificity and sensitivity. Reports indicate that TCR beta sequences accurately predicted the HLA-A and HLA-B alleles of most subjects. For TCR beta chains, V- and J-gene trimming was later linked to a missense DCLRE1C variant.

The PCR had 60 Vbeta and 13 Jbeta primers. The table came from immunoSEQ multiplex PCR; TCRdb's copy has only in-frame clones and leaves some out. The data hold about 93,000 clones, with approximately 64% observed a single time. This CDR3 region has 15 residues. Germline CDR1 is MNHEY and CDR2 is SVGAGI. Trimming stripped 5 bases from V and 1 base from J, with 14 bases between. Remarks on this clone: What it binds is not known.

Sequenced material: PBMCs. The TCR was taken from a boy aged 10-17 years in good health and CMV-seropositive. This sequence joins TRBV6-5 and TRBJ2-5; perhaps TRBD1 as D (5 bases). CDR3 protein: CASSRGPQGQETQYF. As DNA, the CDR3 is TGTGCCAGCAGTAGAGGACCGCAGGGCCAAGAGACCCAGTACTTC.